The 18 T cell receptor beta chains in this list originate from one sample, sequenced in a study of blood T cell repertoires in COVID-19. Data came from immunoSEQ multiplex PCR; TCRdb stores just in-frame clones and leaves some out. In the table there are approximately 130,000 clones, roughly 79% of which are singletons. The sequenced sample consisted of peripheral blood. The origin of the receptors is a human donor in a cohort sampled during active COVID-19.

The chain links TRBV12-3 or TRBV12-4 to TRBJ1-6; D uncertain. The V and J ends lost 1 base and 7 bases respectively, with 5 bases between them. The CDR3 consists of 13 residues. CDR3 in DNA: TGTGCCAGCAGTTTAGACTTAAATTCACCCCTCCACTTT. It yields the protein CASSLDLNSPLHF.

CDR3 protein: CASSSGTAALEKLFF. For the CDR3, the DNA is TGTGCCAGCAGTTCGGGGACAGCGGCCTTAGAAAAACTGTTTTTT. This chain uses TRBV6-5 with TRBJ1-4; 7 bases agree with TRBD1. This CDR3 spans 15 amino acids. The germline gives CDR1 MNHEY, CDR2 SVGAGI. Trimming at V came to 4 bases and at J to 8 bases, leaving 10 bases not matched to a gene.

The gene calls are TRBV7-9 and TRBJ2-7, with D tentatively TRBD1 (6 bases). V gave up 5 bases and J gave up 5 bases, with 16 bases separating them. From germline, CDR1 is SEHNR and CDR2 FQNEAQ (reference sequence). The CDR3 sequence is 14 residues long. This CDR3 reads CASSVQGGPNEQYF. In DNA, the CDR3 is TGTGCCAGCAGCGTACAGGGTGGCCCCAACGAGCAGTACTTC.

The CDR3 DNA reads as TGTGCCAGCTGTGGCGGGCTGAACACCGGGGAGCTGTTTTTT. Protein: CASCGGLNTGELFF. The rearrangement links TRBV28 to TRBJ2-2; TRBD2 might be the D (5 bases). The CDR3 loop spans 14 amino acids. V lost 8 bases, J lost 1 base, and 11 bases lay in between. Germline V gene lookup returns CDR1 MDHEN and CDR2 SYDVKM.

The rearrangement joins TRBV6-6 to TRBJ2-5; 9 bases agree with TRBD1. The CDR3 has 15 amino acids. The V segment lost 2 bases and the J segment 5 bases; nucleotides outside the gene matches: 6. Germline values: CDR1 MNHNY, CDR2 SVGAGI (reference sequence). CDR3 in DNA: TGTGCCAGCAGTTACCGGGGACAGGGTGGGGAGACCCAGTACTTC. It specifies CASSYRGQGGETQYF.

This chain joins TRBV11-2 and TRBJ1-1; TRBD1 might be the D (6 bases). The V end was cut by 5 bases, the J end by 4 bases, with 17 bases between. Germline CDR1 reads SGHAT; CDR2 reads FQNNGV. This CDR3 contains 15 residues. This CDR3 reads CASSLTVGGGTEAFF. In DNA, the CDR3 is TGTGCCAGCAGCCTAACAGTAGGGGGGGGCACTGAAGCTTTCTTT.

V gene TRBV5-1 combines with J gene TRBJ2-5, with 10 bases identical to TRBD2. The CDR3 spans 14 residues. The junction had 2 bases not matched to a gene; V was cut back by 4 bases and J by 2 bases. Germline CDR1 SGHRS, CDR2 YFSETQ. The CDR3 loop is CASSMGLAQETQYF. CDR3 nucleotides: TGCGCCAGCAGCATGGGACTAGCGCAAGAGACCCAGTACTTC.

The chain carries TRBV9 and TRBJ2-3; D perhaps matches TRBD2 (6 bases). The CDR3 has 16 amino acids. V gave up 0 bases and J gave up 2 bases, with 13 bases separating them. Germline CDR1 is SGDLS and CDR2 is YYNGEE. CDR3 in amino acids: CASSVGASAHTDTQYF. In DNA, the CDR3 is TGTGCCAGCAGCGTAGGCGCTAGCGCCCACACAGATACGCAGTATTTT.

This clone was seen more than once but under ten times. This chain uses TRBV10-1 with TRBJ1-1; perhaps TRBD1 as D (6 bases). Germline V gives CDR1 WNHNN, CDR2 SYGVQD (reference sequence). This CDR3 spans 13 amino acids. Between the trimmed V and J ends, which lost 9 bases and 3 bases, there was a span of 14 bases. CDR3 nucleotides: TGCGCCAGTAATAAAGGGGGGGACACTGAAGCTTTCTTT. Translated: CASNKGGDTEAFF.

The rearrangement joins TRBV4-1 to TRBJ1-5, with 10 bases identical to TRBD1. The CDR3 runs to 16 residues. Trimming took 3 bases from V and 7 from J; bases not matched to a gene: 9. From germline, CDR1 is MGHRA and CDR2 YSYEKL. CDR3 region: CASSHTGQGESQPQHF. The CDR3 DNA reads TGCGCCAGCAGCCATACCGGACAGGGGGAAAGCCAGCCCCAGCATTTT.

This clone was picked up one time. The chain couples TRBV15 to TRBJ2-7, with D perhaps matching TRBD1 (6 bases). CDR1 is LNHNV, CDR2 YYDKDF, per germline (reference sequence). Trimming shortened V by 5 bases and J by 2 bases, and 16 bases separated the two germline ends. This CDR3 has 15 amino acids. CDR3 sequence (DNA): TGTGCCACCAGCGAAGGGGGTGCTGCTACCTACGAGCAGTACTTC. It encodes CATSEGGAATYEQYF. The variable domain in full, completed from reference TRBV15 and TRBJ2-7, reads DAMVIQNPRYQVTQFGKPVTLSCSQTLNHNVMYWYQQKSSQAPKLLFHYYDKDFNNEADTPDNFQSRRPNTSFCFLDIRSPGLGDTAMYLCATSEGGAATYEQYFGPGTRLTVT.

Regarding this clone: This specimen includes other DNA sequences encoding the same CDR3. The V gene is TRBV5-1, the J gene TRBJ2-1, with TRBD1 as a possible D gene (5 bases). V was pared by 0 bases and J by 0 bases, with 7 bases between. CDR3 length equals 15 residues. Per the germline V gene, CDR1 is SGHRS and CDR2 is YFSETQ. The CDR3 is CASSLGGASYNEQFF. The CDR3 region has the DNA TGCGCCAGCAGCTTGGGGGGCGCCTCCTACAATGAGCAGTTCTTC.

CDR3 bases: TGTGCCAGCAGCGAGAGGACAGGGGCGAACTATGGCTACACCTTC. This codes for CASSERTGANYGYTF. The J gene is TRBJ1-2, the V gene TRBV7-2; 9 nucleotides line up with TRBD1. Germline V gene sequence: CDR1 SGHTA, CDR2 FQGNSA. J lost 2 bases, V lost 5 bases, and 6 bases had no gene match. The CDR3 is 15 residues long.

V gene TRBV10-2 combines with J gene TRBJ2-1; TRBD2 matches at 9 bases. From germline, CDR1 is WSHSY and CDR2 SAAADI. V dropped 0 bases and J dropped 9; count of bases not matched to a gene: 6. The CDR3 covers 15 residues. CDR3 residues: CASSESAGGPGEQFF. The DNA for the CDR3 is TGCGCCAGCAGTGAGTCGGCGGGGGGGCCGGGTGAGCAGTTCTTC.

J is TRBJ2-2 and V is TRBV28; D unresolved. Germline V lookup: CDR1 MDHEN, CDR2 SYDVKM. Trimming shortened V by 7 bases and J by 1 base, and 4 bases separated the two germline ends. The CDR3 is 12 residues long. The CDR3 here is CASMRNTGELFF. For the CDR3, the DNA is TGTGCCAGCATGAGGAACACCGGGGAGCTGTTTTTT.

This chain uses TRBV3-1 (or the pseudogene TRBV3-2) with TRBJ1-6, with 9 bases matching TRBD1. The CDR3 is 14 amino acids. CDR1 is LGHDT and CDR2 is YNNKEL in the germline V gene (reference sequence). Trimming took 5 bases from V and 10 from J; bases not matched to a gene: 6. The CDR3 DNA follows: TGTGCCAGCAGCAAGGGACAGGGCGGGTCACCCCTCCACTTT. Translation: CASSKGQGGSPLHF.

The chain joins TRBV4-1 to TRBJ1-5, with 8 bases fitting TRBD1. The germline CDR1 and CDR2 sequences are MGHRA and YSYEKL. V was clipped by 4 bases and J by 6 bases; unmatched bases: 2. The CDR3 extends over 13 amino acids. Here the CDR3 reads CASSLDRGQPQHF. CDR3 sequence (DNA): TGCGCCAGCAGCCTTGACAGGGGTCAGCCCCAGCATTTT.

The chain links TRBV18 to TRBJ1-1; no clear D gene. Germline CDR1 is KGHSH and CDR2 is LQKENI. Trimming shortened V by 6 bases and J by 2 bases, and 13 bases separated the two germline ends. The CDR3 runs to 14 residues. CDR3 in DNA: TGTGCCAGCTCCACAGTCGCCCGTAACACTGAAGCTTTCTTT. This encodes CASSTVARNTEAFF.